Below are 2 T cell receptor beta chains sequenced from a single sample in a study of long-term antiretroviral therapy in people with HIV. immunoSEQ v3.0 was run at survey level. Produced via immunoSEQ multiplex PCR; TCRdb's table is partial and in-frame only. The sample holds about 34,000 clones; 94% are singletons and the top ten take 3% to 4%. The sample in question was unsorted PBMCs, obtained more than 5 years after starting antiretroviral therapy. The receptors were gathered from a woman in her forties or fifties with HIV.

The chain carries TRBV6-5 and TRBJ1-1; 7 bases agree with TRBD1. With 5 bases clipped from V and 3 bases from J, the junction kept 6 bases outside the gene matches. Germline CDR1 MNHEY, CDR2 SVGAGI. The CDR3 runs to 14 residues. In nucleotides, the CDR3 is TGTGCCAGCAGTCTCCAGGGGGGGTACACTGAAGCTTTCTTT. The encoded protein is CASSLQGGYTEAFF.

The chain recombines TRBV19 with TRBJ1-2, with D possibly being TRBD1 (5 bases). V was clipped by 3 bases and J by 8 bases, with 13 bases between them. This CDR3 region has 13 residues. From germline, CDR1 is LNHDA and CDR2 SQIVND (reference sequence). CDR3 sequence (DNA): TGTGCCAGTAGTATTTCCAGGGTAGGCGGCTACACCTTC. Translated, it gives CASSISRVGGYTF.